The subject of this entry is one TCR beta chain. These data originate in a study of OX40 agonist ivuxolimab in advanced cancers. Assay used: immunoSEQ multiplex PCR; TCRdb lists only in-frame clones, some missing. This sample has about 57,000 clones, with about 87% found just once. V lost 1 base and J 4 bases, leaving 12 bases between the germline ends. In germline, CDR1 is SGHKS, CDR2 YYEKEE (reference sequence). The CDR3 is 15 residues long. The specimen was CD4+ or CD8+ T cells sorted from blood, collected in a trial of the OX40 agonist ivuxolimab. The genes are TRBV5-5 and TRBJ1-3, with a weak D call TRBD1 (6 bases). The clonotype originates from an adult with an advanced solid tumor such as melanoma, head and neck, liver or kidney cancer. In DNA, the CDR3 is TGTGCCAGCAGCTTGCAGGGGCTACCGGGAAACACCATATATTTT. Translated, it gives CASSLQGLPGNTIYF.